Each of the 7 T cell receptor beta chains below was sequenced from the same sample in a study of T cell responses to AZD1222 COVID-19 vaccine. Assay used: immunoSEQ multiplex PCR; TCRdb lists only in-frame clones, some missing. The data contain approximately 120,000 clones, 90% of them singletons. Specimen: peripheral blood, collected on day 0 of MenACWY control vaccination. These TCRs come from an adult in good health.

This rearrangement joins TRBV4-2 to TRBJ2-2; a weak D match, TRBD1 (5 bases). Trimming took off 1 base at V and 2 bases at J, with 11 bases between the two ends. Germline V gene data show CDR1 as LGHNA and CDR2 as YNFKEQ. This CDR3 has 16 amino acids. The CDR3 sequence is CASSQVPRDNTGELFF. The CDR3 bases are TGTGCCAGCAGCCAAGTTCCCAGGGATAACACCGGGGAGCTGTTTTTT.

The rearrangement links TRBV19 to TRBJ2-1; 9 bases line up with TRBD2. CDR1 and CDR2 (germline): LNHDA, SQIVND (reference sequence). The CDR3 is made up of 14 amino acids. After removal of 3 bases from V and 5 bases from J, the junction contained 2 bases not matched to a gene. The DNA for the CDR3 is TGTGCCAGTAGTATTAGCGGGAGTCACAATGAGCAGTTCTTC. It is translated as CASSISGSHNEQFF.

The V gene is TRBV3-1 (or the pseudogene TRBV3-2), the J gene TRBJ2-7; D gene ambiguous. V lost 3 bases and J 0 bases, leaving 9 bases between the germline ends. CDR1 is LGHDT and CDR2 is YNNKEL in the germline V gene (reference sequence). This CDR3 has 14 residues. CDR3: CASSQDRSSYEQYV. DNA for the CDR3: TGTGCCAGCAGCCAGGACCGAAGCTCCTACGAGCAGTACGTC.

This chain joins TRBV24-1 and TRBJ1-2; no firm D call. The CDR3 length is 11 residues. V shed 4 bases and J shed 8 bases, with 7 bases lying between them. From germline, CDR1 is KGHDR and CDR2 SFDVKD. For the CDR3, the DNA is TGTGCCACCAGTGAAGGGTACGGCTACACCTTC. It yields the protein CATSEGYGYTF.

This clone was counted once. The chain carries TRBV6-2 or TRBV6-3 and TRBJ1-3; weak D call: TRBD1 (6 bases). Germline assignment: CDR1 MNHEY and CDR2 SVGEGT. The V end lost 5 bases, the J end lost 0 bases, and 20 bases lay between the germline ends. This CDR3 has 18 residues. CDR3 sequence reads: CASSHGPGQLYSGNTIYF. CDR3 coding DNA: TGTGCCAGCAGTCACGGACCGGGACAACTTTACTCTGGAAACACCATATATTTT.

The gene calls are TRBV27 and TRBJ1-1; tentative D call: TRBD1 (6 bases). CDR1 MNHEY and CDR2 SMNVEV come from the germline V gene (reference sequence). The CDR3 extends over 15 amino acids. V was cut by 2 bases and J by 5 bases, with 15 bases left in between. In nucleotides, the CDR3 is TGTGCCAGCAGTTTAAGTCTGGGGGCTAGGACTGAAGCTTTCTTT. This gives the protein CASSLSLGARTEAFF.

This clone was seen a handful of times. The chain has TRBV19 and TRBJ1-2; D is undetermined. The germline gives CDR1 LNHDA, CDR2 SQIVND (reference sequence). The CDR3 has 13 residues. V dropped 5 bases and J dropped 4 bases, with 11 bases sitting between them. CDR3: CASSGGKFYGYTF. Here the CDR3 DNA reads TGTGCCAGTAGTGGAGGGAAATTCTATGGCTACACCTTC.